The 4 T cell receptor beta chains listed next were all sequenced from one sample in a study of cytomegalovirus exposure and HLA in healthy donors. 13 Jbeta primers and 60 Vbeta primers were used for the PCR. The repertoire was sequenced with immunoSEQ multiplex PCR; TCRdb's copy has only in-frame clones and lacks some. In the table there are more than 250,000 clones, around nine tenths of which are singletons. Input material: PBMCs. These TCRs come from a woman under 30 in good health and CMV-seronegative.

V is TRBV5-1 and J is TRBJ1-4, with TRBD1 matching over 10 bases. J gave up 5 bases and V 4 bases, and 2 bases lay outside the gene matches. CDR1 and CDR2 from the germline V gene are SGHRS and YFSETQ. CDR3 length equals 14 residues. The CDR3 DNA reads as TGCGCCAGCAGCCTGGACAGGGGGAATGAAAAACTGTTTTTT. Its protein product is CASSLDRGNEKLFF. The full variable domain, in which reference TRBV5-1 and TRBJ1-4 provide the parts outside the CDR3, is KAGVTQTPRYLIKTRGQQVTLSCSPISGHRSVSWYQQTPGQGLQFLFEYFSETQRNKGNFPGRFSGRQFSNSRSEMNVSTLELGDSALYLCASSLDRGNEKLFFGSGTQLSVL.

Only one count was recorded for this clone. The rearrangement links TRBV19 to TRBJ1-1, with 10 bases aligning to TRBD1. V was pared by 3 bases and J by 9 bases, with 4 bases of the junction left unmatched. This CDR3 comprises 13 residues. Germline CDR1 is LNHDA and CDR2 is SQIVND (reference sequence). The DNA of the CDR3 is TGTGCCAGTAGTATCGTAGACAGGGGGCAAGCTTTCTTT. It translates to CASSIVDRGQAFF.

The chain joins TRBV19 to TRBJ2-5, with D possibly matching TRBD2 (5 bases). Germline V lookup: CDR1 LNHDA, CDR2 SQIVND (reference sequence). Trimming removed 4 bases from V and 2 bases from J, with 20 bases in between. The length of the CDR3 is 17 residues. The CDR3: CASSRPARSGLQETQYF. The CDR3 DNA reads TGTGCCAGTAGTAGACCCGCTAGGAGCGGCTTACAAGAGACCCAGTACTTC.

CDR3 nucleotides: TGTGCCAGCAGCTCTCCGAAGGGACTAGAGGCATTTAATGAGCAGTTCTTC. It yields the protein CASSSPKGLEAFNEQFF. This rearrangement joins TRBV7-6 to TRBJ2-1; 8 nucleotides align to TRBD2. Germline V gene sequence: CDR1 SGHVS, CDR2 FNYEAQ. The CDR3 consists of 17 residues. The trim removed 4 bases at V and 7 bases at J, leaving 15 bases unmatched.